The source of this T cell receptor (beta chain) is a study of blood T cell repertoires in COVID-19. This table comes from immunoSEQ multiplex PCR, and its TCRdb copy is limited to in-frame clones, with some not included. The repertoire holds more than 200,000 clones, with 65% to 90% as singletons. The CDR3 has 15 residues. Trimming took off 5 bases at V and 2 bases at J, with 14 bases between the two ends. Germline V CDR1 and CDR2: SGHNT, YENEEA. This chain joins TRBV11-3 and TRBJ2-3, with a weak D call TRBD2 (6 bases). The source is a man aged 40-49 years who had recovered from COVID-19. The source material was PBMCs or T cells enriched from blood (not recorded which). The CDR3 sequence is CASSRSGLITDTQYF. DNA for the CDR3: TGTGCCAGCAGCCGGTCGGGACTGATCACAGATACGCAGTATTTT. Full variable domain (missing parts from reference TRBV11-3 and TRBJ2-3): EAGVVQSPRYKIIEKKQPVAFWCNPISGHNTLYWYLQNLGQGPELLIRYENEEAVDDSQLPKDRFSAERLKGVDSTLKIQPAELGDSAVYLCASSRSGLITDTQYFGPGTRLTVL.